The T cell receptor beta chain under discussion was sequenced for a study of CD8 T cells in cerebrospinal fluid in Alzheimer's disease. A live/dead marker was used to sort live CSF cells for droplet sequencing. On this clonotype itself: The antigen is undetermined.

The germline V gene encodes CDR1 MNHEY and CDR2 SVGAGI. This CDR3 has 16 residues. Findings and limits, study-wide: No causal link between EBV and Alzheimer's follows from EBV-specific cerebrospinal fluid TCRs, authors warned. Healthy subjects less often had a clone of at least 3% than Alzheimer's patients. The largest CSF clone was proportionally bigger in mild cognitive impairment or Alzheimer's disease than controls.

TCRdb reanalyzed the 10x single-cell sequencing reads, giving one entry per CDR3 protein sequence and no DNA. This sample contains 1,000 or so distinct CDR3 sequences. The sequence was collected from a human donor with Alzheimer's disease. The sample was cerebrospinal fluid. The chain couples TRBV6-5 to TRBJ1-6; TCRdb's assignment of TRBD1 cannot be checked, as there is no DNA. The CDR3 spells CASSRPGVRINSPLHF.